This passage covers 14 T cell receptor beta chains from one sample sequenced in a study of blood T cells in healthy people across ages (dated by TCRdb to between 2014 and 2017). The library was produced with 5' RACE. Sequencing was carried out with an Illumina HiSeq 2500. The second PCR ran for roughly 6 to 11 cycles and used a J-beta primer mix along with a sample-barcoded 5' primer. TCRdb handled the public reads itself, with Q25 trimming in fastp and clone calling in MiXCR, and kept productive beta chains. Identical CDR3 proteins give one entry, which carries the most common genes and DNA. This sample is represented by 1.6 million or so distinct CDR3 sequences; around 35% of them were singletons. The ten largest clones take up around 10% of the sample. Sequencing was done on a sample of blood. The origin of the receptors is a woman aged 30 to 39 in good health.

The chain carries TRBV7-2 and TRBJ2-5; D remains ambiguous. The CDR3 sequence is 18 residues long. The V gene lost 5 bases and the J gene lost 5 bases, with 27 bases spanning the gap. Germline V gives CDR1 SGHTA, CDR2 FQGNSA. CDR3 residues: CASSRRPVGSSMEETQYF. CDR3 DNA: TGTGCCAGCAGCAGACGCCCGGTCGGCTCCAGTATGGAGGAGACCCAGTACTTC. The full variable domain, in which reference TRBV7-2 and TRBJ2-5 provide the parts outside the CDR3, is GAGVSQSPSNKVTEKGKDVELRCDPISGHTALYWYRQSLGQGLEFLIYFQGNSAPDKSGLPSDRFSAERTGGSVSTLTIQRTQQEDSAVYLCASSRRPVGSSMEETQYFGPGTRLLVL.

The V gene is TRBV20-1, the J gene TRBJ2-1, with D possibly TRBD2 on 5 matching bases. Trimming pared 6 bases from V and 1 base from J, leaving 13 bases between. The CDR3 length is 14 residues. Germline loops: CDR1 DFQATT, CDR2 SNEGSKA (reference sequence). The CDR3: CSATAGGSYNEQFF. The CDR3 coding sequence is TGCAGTGCCACAGCTGGCGGGTCCTACAATGAGCAGTTCTTC.

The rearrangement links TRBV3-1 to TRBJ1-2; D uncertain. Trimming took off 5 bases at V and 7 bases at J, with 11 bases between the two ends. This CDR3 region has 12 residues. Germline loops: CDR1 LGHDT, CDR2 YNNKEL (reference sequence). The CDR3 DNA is TGTGCCAGCAGCTCTTGGACTGGTGGCTACACCTTC. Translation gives CASSSWTGGYTF.

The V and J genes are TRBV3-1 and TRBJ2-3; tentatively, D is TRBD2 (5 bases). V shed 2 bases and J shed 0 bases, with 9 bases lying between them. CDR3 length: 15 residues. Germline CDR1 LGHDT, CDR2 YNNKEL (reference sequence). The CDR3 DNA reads TGTGCCAGCAGCCAATACGGGATAAGCACAGATACGCAGTATTTT. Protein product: CASSQYGISTDTQYF.

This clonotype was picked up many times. The CDR3 loop is CSVEDGRQETQYF. DNA of the CDR3: TGCAGCGTTGAGGATGGACGCCAAGAGACCCAGTACTTC. V is TRBV29-1 and J is TRBJ2-5; D is undetermined. This CDR3 has 13 residues. Germline assignment: CDR1 SQVTM and CDR2 ANQGSEA. V was cut by 3 bases and J by 1 base, with 9 bases left in between.

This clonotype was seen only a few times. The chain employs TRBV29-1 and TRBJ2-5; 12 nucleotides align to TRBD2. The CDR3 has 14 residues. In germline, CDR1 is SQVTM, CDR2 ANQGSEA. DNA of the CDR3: TGCAACGTGTCCGGACTAGCGGGGTTAAGGGAGCAGTACTTC. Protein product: CNVSGLAGLREQYF.

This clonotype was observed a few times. CDR3 sequence reads: CASVGVGQVLLGTEAFF. CDR3 bases: TGTGCCAGCGTCGGGGTTGGGCAGGTCTTGCTTGGCACTGAAGCTTTCTTT. The chain couples TRBV6-2 or TRBV6-3 to TRBJ1-1; D is unresolved. From germline, CDR1 is MNHEY and CDR2 SVGEGT. Trimming took 8 bases from V and 4 from J, leaving 26 bases between them. CDR3 length equals 17 residues.

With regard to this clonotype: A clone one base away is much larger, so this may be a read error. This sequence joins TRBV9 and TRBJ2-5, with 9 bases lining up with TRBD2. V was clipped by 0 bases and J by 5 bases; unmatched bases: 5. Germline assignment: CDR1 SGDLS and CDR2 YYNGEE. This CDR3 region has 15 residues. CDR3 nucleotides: TGTGCCAGCAGCGTAGGTACTAGCGGGTGGGAGACCCAGTACTTC. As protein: CASSVGTSGWETQYF.

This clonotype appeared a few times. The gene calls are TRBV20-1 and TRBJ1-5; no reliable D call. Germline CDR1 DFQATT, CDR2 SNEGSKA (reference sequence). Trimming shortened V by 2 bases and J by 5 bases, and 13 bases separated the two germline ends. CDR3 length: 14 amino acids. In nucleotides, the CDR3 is TGCAGTGCTAGAAAGAGAGGTACCGATCAGCCCCAGCATTTT. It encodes CSARKRGTDQPQHF.

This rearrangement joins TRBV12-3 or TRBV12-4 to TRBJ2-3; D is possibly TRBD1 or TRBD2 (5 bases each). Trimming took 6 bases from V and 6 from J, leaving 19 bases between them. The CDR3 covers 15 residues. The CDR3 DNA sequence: TGTGCCAGCAGCCCAAGGGACGGGAAACGTGATACGCAGTATTTT. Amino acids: CASSPRDGKRDTQYF.

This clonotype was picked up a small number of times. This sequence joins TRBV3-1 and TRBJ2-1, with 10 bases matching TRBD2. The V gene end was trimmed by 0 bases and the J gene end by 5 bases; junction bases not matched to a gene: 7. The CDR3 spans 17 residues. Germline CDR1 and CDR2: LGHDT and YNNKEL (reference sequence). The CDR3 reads CASSQDASGSPNNEQFF. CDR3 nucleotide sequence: TGTGCCAGCAGCCAAGACGCTAGCGGGAGTCCCAACAATGAGCAGTTCTTC.

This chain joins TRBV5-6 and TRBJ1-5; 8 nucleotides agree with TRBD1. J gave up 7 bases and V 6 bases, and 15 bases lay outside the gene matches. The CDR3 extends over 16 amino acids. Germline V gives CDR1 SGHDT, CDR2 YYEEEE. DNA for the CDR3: TGTGCCAGCATTTTTGGCAGGGGGCGGATGAAGCAGCCCCAGCATTTT. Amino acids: CASIFGRGRMKQPQHF. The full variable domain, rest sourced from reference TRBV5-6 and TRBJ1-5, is DAGVTQSPTHLIKTRGQQVTLRCSPKSGHDTVSWYQQALGQGPQFIFQYYEEEERQRGNFPDRFSGHQFPNYSSELNVNALLLGDSALYLCASIFGRGRMKQPQHFGDGTRLSIL.

The CDR3 nucleotides are TGTGCCATCAGTCCGGGACAGGGGATGAACACCGGGGAGCTGTTTTTT. This encodes CAISPGQGMNTGELFF. The chain combines TRBV10-3 with TRBJ2-2; 10 bases are shared with TRBD1. Germline loops: CDR1 ENHRY, CDR2 SYGVKD. The CDR3 is made up of 16 amino acids. After removal of 5 bases from V and 1 base from J, the junction contained 4 bases not matched to a gene.

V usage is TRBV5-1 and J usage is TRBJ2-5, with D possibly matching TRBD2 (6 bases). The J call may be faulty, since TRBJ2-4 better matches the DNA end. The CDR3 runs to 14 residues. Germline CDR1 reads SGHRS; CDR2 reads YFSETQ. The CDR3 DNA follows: TGCGCCAGCAGCTTCCAGGACGGGGAGGACATTCAGTACTTC. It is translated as CASSFQDGEDIQYF.